This TCR beta chain was sequenced for a study of blood T cell repertoires in COVID-19. Study processing details: Amplification from reference gene primers served as the basis for estimated nucleated cell counts. Only in-frame clones appear in the TCRdb table, and some are missing; sequencing was by immunoSEQ multiplex PCR. V and J calls plus clone size are reproduced from that table; the DNA served to infer D and trimming. The sample has around 200,000 clones; approximately 86% are singletons. Germline V lookup: CDR1 MNHNS, CDR2 SASEGT. CDR3 length: 16 residues. V shed 4 bases, J shed 0 bases, and the junction held 4 bases outside the gene matches.

Sequences were obtained from peripheral blood. This TCR came from an older man with acute or convalescent COVID-19. J is TRBJ2-3 and V is TRBV6-1; 10 bases agree with TRBD2. The CDR3 reads CASSVRTSGSTDTQYF. In nucleotides, the CDR3 is TGTGCCAGCAGTGTCAGGACTAGCGGTAGCACAGATACGCAGTATTTT.